This T cell receptor (beta chain) was identified during a study of OX40 agonist ivuxolimab in advanced cancers. Study-wide context: Previous treatment with anti-PD-1, anti-PD-L1 or anti-CTLA-4 therapy was allowed; 40% had received some.

Germline lookup yields CDR1 MNHEY and CDR2 SMNVEV (reference sequence). This CDR3 region has 16 residues. Trimming cost V 3 bases and J 10 bases; bases outside gene matches: 17. The protocol was immunoSEQ multiplex PCR, while the TCRdb copy is restricted to in-frame clones and leaves out a portion. The sample includes around 50,000 clones, around 87% of them seen just once. The input for sequencing was CD4+ or CD8+ T cells sorted from blood, taken in a trial of the OX40 agonist ivuxolimab. This clonotype was obtained from an adult with an advanced solid tumor such as melanoma, head and neck, liver or kidney cancer. The chain has TRBV27 and TRBJ2-7, with TRBD1 matching over 8 bases. This CDR3 is CASSFRTGTPQENQYF. CDR3 nucleotide sequence: TGTGCCAGCAGTTTCCGGACAGGGACCCCGCAAGAGAATCAGTACTTC.